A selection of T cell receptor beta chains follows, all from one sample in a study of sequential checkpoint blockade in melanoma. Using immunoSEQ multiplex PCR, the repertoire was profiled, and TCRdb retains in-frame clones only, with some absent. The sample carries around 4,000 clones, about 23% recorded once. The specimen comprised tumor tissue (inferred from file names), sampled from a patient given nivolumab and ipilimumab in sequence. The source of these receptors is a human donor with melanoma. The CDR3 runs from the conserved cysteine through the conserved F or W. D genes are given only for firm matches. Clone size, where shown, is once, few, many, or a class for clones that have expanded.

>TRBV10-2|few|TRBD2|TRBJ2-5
TGCGCCAGCACCCCGACTAGCCGGGACGAGACCCAGTACTTC
CASTPTSRDETQYF
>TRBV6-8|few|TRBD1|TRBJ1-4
TGTGCCAGCAGGGCCTACAGGGGGCCGGATGAAAAACTGTTTTTT
CASRAYRGPDEKLFF
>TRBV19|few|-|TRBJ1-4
TGTGCCAGTAGTATGGGCAGGGGCGAGGAAAAACTGTTTTTT
CASSMGRGEEKLFF
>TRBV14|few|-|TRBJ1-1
TGTGCCAGCAGCCAAGTGAGGGGCCGGGGCGAAAAAGCTTTCTTT
CASSQVRGRGEKAFF
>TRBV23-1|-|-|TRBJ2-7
TGCGCCAGCAGTCCGACCCCAGGGGATGATCTCTACGAGCAGTACTTC
CASSPTPGDDLYEQYF
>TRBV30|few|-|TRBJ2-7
TGTGCCTGGAGCGGAGGGAACTACGAGCAGTACTTC
CAWSGGNYEQYF
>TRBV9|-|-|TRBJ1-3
TGTGCCAGCAGCGTAGAACATACTGGAAACACCATATATTTT
CASSVEHTGNTIYF
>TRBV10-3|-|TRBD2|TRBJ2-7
TGTGCCATCAGTGAGCGGGGGGACTCCTACGAGCAGTACTTC
CAISERGDSYEQYF
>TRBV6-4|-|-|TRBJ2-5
TGTGCCAGCCGTGTAATGGAGACCCAGTACTTC
CASRVMETQYF
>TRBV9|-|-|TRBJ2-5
TGTGCCAGCAGCGTAGGCGGAGGAGGAGAGACCCAGTACTTC
CASSVGGGGETQYF
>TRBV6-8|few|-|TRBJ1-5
TGTGCCAGCAGCCCGACGGGGTATAGCAATCAGCCCCAGCATTTT
CASSPTGYSNQPQHF
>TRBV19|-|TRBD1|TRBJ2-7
TGTGCCAGTAGTCTACGGACAGGGGGCTACGAGCAGTACTTC
CASSLRTGGYEQYF
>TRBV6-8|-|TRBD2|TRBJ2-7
TGTGCCAGCAGCTCCAGCGGGGCCTACCCCTACGAGCAGTACTTC
CASSSSGAYPYEQYF
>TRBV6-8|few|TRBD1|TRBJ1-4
TGTGCCAGCAGTTACTTACCCCCCGACAGGGTGGGAGAAAAACTGTTTTTT
CASSYLPPDRVGEKLFF
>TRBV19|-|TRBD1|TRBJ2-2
TGTGCCAGCCGGGACAGGGGTAAAACCGGGGAGCTGTTTTTT
CASRDRGKTGELFF
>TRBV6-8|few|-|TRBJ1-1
TGTGCCATCAGTGTCTCGAGGGGGGGGGACACTGAAGCTTTCTTT
CAISVSRGGDTEAFF
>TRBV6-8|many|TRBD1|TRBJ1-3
TGTGCCAGCAGTAGACAGGGGGCGCGAGGAAACACCATATATTTT
CASSRQGARGNTIYF
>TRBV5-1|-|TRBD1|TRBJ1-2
TGCGCCAGCAGCGTACTGGGGACAGGGCCGTATGGCTACACCTTC
CASSVLGTGPYGYTF
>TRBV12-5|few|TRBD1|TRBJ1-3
TGTGCCAGCGGACAGGGAGGGATTCTCTCTGGAAACACCATATATTTT
CASGQGGILSGNTIYF
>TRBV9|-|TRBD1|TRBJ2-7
TGTGCCAGCAGTGGGGACAGGGGCGAGCAGTACTTC
CASSGDRGEQYF
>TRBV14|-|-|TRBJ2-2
TGTGCCAGCAGCCAAGGGACGAACACCGGGGAGCTGTTTTTT
CASSQGTNTGELFF
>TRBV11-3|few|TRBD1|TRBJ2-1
TGTGCCAGCAGCTTTATCGGGACAGACAATGAGCAGTTCTTC
CASSFIGTDNEQFF
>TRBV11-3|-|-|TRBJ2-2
TGTGCCAGCAGCTTAATGGGGGGCACCGGGGAGCTGTTTTTT
CASSLMGGTGELFF
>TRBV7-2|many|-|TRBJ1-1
TGTGCCAGCAGCTTAGTCGGGGGACCTGAAGCTTTCTTT
CASSLVGGPEAFF
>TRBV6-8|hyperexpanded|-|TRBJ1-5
TGTGCCAGCAGACCACAGGACGATGATCAGCCCCAGCATTTT
CASRPQDDDQPQHF
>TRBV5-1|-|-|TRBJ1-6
TGCGCCAGCAGCTTGGACGGATCTTATAATTCACCCCTCCACTTT
CASSLDGSYNSPLHF
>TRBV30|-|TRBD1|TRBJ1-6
TGTGCCTGGAGGAGGGGGCCTAATAATTCACCCCTCCACTTT
CAWRRGPNNSPLHF
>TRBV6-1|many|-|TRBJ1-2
TGTGCCAGCAGTGAAGATAGGGCTGTGGGCTATGGCTACACCTTC
CASSEDRAVGYGYTF
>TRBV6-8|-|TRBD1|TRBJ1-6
TGTGCCAGCGGCCCGGGACAGGGCAGCTCCTATAATTCACCCCTCCACTTT
CASGPGQGSSYNSPLHF
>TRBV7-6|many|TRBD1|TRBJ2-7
TGTGCCAGCAGCCCGCGACAGGGTAGGGTCTACGAGCAGTACTTC
CASSPRQGRVYEQYF
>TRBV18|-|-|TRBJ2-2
TGTGCCAGCTCACCCTCGGGCCCGGGTGGGCTGTTTTTT
CASSPSGPGGLFF
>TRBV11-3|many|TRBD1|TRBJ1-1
TGTGCCAGCAGCTTAACCCAGACAGGGGCTGTGGCTTTCTTT
CASSLTQTGAVAFF
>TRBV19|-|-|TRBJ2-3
TGTGCCAGTAGGAATCTCGATACGCAGTATTTT
CASRNLDTQYF
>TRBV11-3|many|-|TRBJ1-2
TGTGCCAGCAGCTTACCCACCGCCGGGGCGCATGGCTACACCTTC
CASSLPTAGAHGYTF
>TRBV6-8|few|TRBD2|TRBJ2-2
TGTGCCAGCAGACTTGGACTAGCGGGGTTTAACACCGGGGAGCTGTTTTTT
CASRLGLAGFNTGELFF
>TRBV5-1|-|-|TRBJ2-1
TGCGCCAGCAGCTTGGGGGATTCCTACAATGAGCAGTTCTTC
CASSLGDSYNEQFF
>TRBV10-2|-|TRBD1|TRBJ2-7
TGCGCCACCCAACAGGGGTTAGGCTACGAGCAGTACTTC
CATQQGLGYEQYF
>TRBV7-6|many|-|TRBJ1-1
TGTGCCAGCAGCTTAGACCAGGGAGGCACTGAAGCTTTCTTT
CASSLDQGGTEAFF
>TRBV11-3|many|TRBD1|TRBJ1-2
TGTGCCAGCAGCAAACGGGGACAGGGTGACTATGGCTACACCTTC
CASSKRGQGDYGYTF